The 15 T cell receptor beta chains below were found in one sample sequenced in a study of shared clonotypes between healthy human individuals. Only in-frame clones appear in the TCRdb table, and some are missing; sequencing was by immunoSEQ multiplex PCR. The data show over 850,000 clones, around 78% seen once. Sequenced material: memory CD4+ T cells from PBMCs. Subset here: CD45RA-negative fraction. The receptors were gathered from a man younger than 35 in good health. Some clones in this sample may be carry-over from other donors' samples.

This clone was observed a few times. The CDR3 DNA reads as TGTGCCAGCAGCGTTGGGGGGACGGTCAACGAGCAGTACTTC. Translating it yields CASSVGGTVNEQYF. The rearrangement joins TRBV9 to TRBJ2-7; tentatively, D is TRBD2 (6 bases). This CDR3 contains 14 residues. Per germline, CDR1 SGDLS and CDR2 YYNGEE. Trimming pared 2 bases from V and 5 bases from J, leaving 14 bases between.

This clone was found a few times. This chain joins TRBV19 and TRBJ1-2; TRBD1 matches at 10 bases. V lost 1 base to trimming and J lost 8 bases; unmatched junction nucleotides: 10. The CDR3 is 16 residues long. Germline assignment: CDR1 LNHDA and CDR2 SQIVND (reference sequence). The DNA of the CDR3 is TGTGCCAGTAGTATAGGTGACAGGGGGCGTACACGCGGCTACACCTTC. Translating it yields CASSIGDRGRTRGYTF.

This clone has just a few counts. The chain uses TRBV30 and TRBJ1-1; no clear D gene. Germline V CDR1 and CDR2: GTSNPN, SVGIG (reference sequence). V was trimmed by 2 bases and J by 1 base, leaving 8 bases between them. This CDR3 spans 13 amino acids. The CDR3 nucleotides are TGTGCCTGGAGTCCCGCCAGGAACACTGAAGCTTTCTTT. Encoded protein: CAWSPARNTEAFF.

This clone was counted between two and nine times. The chain joins TRBV27 to TRBJ2-1; TRBD2 matches 7 bases. V trimming: 5 bases; J trimming: 4 bases; junction bases outside the gene matches: 8. Per germline, CDR1 MNHEY and CDR2 SMNVEV (reference sequence). The CDR3 runs to 15 residues. As DNA, the CDR3 is TGTGCCAGCAGTCCCCGGGGTAGCGGGTACAATGAGCAGTTCTTC. Amino acid sequence: CASSPRGSGYNEQFF.

The genes are TRBV28 and TRBJ1-1; tentatively, D is TRBD1 (5 bases). V was clipped by 1 base and J by 10 bases, with 10 bases between them. Germline V gene lookup returns CDR1 MDHEN and CDR2 SYDVKM. There are 12 residues in the CDR3. This chain's CDR3 is CASSLSAGTAFF. The DNA for the CDR3 is TGTGCCAGCAGTTTATCGGCAGGGACAGCTTTCTTT.

The chain joins TRBV10-3 to TRBJ2-3; TRBD1 matches at 11 bases. The length of the CDR3 is 15 residues. The ends lost 4 bases at V and 5 bases at J; junction bases unmatched: 5. Germline V lookup: CDR1 ENHRY, CDR2 SYGVKD. CDR3 loop: CAISGTGTGGDTQYF. In nucleotides, the CDR3 is TGTGCCATCAGTGGGACCGGGACAGGGGGAGATACGCAGTATTTT.

The chain joins TRBV4-1 to TRBJ1-1; 8 bases match TRBD1. V lost 4 bases and J lost 5; bases outside the gene matches: 9. The CDR3 runs to 15 residues. CDR1 is MGHRA, CDR2 YSYEKL, per germline. CDR3 DNA sequence: TGCGCCAGCAGCCCACCCCAGGGGGCATTTACTGAAGCTTTCTTT. As protein: CASSPPQGAFTEAFF.

CDR3 amino acids: CASSSTGTGYYEQYF. In nucleotides, the CDR3 is TGTGCCAGCAGCTCCACCGGGACAGGGTATTACGAGCAGTACTTC. V is TRBV11-1 and J is TRBJ2-7; TRBD1 agrees at 9 bases. This CDR3 has 15 residues. J lost 4 bases, V lost 4 bases, and 8 bases had no gene match. Germline lookup yields CDR1 SGHAT and CDR2 FQDESV (reference sequence).

The chain is built from TRBV7-9 and TRBJ1-4; D remains ambiguous. V lost 1 base, J lost 0 bases, and 9 bases lay in between. Germline V gene sequence: CDR1 SEHNR, CDR2 FQNEAQ (reference sequence). The CDR3 contains 16 residues. The CDR3, as DNA: TGTGCCAGCAGCTTAGATCGGGGTTCAACTAATGAAAAACTGTTTTTT. Its translation: CASSLDRGSTNEKLFF.

The V gene is TRBV28, the J gene TRBJ1-2; a possible D gene is TRBD1 (5 bases). The CDR3 has 12 residues. Trimming shortened V by 8 bases and J by 3 bases, and 10 bases separated the two germline ends. Germline CDR1 reads MDHEN; CDR2 reads SYDVKM. The CDR3 reads CASLGTYYGYTF. CDR3 nucleotides: TGTGCCAGCTTGGGGACTTACTATGGCTACACCTTC.

The genes are TRBV7-7 and TRBJ2-2; D is perhaps TRBD1 (7 bases). V was pared by 5 bases and J by 4 bases, with 17 bases between. CDR1 is SSHAT and CDR2 is FNYEAQ in the germline V gene (reference sequence). CDR3 length: 16 residues. The CDR3 region has the DNA TGTGCCAGCAGCCCGGAGGGGGCCGGTGTCACCGGGGAGCTGTTTTTT. The encoded protein is CASSPEGAGVTGELFF.

The chain links TRBV7-9 to TRBJ2-5, with no clear D. The CDR3 contains 12 residues. Germline assignment: CDR1 SEHNR and CDR2 FQNEAQ (reference sequence). Trimming left V 5 bases short and J 4 bases short, with 8 bases between. The CDR3 protein is CASSPTLETQYF. The CDR3 region has the DNA TGTGCCAGCAGCCCCACACTAGAGACCCAGTACTTC.

The CDR3 nucleotides read TGTGCCAGCTACCTAGGCGCCTCTGGGGCCAACGTCCTGACTTTC. Protein: CASYLGASGANVLTF. The rearrangement uses TRBV18 and TRBJ2-6, with no clear D. V gave up 7 bases and J gave up 0 bases, with 10 bases separating them. Germline-derived CDR1 and CDR2 are KGHSH and LQKENI. The CDR3 spans 15 residues. The whole variable domain, remainder taken from reference TRBV18 and TRBJ2-6, is NAGVMQNPRHLVRRRGQEARLRCSPMKGHSHVYWYRQLPEEGLKFMVYLQKENIIDESGMPKERFSAEFPKEGPSILRIQQVVRGDSAAYFCASYLGASGANVLTFGAGSRLTVL.

A word on this clone: Other DNA sequences in the sample encode the same CDR3. The CDR3 loop is CASSPGGQETQYF. The CDR3 DNA reads as TGTGCCAGCTCACCAGGGGGTCAAGAGACCCAGTACTTC. V gene TRBV18 combines with J gene TRBJ2-5; the D gene could be TRBD1 or TRBD2 (5 bases each). Looked up from germline, CDR1 is KGHSH and CDR2 is LQKENI. This CDR3 has 13 residues. The ends were cut back, 2 bases at V and 2 bases at J, with 6 bases in the middle.

The rearrangement uses TRBV5-1 and TRBJ2-5; no clear D gene. The CDR3 runs 11 residues. Looked up from germline, CDR1 is SGHRS and CDR2 is YFSETQ. V was pared by 3 bases and J by 5 bases, with 5 bases between. CDR3: CASSYSETQYF. CDR3 bases: TGCGCCAGCAGCTATTCGGAGACCCAGTACTTC. The whole variable domain, filled in from reference TRBV5-1 and TRBJ2-5, reads KAGVTQTPRYLIKTRGQQVTLSCSPISGHRSVSWYQQTPGQGLQFLFEYFSETQRNKGNFPGRFSGRQFSNSRSEMNVSTLELGDSALYLCASSYSETQYFGPGTRLLVL.